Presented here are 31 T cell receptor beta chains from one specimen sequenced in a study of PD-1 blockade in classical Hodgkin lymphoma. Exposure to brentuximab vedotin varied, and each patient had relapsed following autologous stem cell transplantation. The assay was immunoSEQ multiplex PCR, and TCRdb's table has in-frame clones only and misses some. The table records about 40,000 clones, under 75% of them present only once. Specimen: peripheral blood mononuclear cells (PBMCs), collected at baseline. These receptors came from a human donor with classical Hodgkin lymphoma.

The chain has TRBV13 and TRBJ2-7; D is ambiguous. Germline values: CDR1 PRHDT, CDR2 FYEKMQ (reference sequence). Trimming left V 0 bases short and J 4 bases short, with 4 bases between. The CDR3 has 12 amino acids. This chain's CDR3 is CASSLGVYEQYF. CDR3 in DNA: TGTGCCAGCAGCTTAGGGGTTTACGAGCAGTACTTC.

CDR3 sequence reads: CASSPVSGNTGELFF. The CDR3 bases are TGTGCCAGCAGCCCGGTTAGCGGGAACACCGGGGAGCTGTTTTTT. The V call is TRBV7-3, the J call TRBJ2-2; a possible D gene is TRBD2 (6 bases). Germline CDR1 reads SGHTA; CDR2 reads FQGTGA. The CDR3 is made up of 15 amino acids. Trimming left V 5 bases short and J 1 base short, with 11 bases between.

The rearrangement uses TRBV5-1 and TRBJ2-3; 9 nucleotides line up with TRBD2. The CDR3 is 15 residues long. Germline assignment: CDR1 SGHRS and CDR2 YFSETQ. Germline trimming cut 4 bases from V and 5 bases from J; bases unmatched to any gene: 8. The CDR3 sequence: CASSPGHSGGDTQYF. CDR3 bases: TGCGCCAGCAGCCCTGGGCATAGCGGGGGAGATACGCAGTATTTT.

DNA of the CDR3: TGCGCCAGCAGCTTGGTGGGCGGAAACAATGAGCAGTTCTTC. Translated: CASSLVGGNNEQFF. The chain recombines TRBV5-1 with TRBJ2-1, with D hard to call. CDR1 is SGHRS, CDR2 YFSETQ, per germline. With 0 bases removed from V and 5 bases from J, the gap between germline ends came to 9 bases. The CDR3 is made up of 14 amino acids.

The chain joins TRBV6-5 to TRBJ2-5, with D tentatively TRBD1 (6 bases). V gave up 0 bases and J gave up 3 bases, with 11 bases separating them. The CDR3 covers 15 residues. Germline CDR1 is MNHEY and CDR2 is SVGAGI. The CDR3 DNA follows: TGTGCCAGCAGTTACTCCTTGGGACACAAAGAGACCCAGTACTTC. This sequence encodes CASSYSLGHKETQYF.

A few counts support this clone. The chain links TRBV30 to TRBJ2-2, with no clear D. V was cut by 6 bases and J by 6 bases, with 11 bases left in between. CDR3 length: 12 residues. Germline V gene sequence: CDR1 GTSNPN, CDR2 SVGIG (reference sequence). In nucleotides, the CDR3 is TGTGCCTGTTCATGGGATTCCGGGGAGCTGTTTTTT. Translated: CACSWDSGELFF.

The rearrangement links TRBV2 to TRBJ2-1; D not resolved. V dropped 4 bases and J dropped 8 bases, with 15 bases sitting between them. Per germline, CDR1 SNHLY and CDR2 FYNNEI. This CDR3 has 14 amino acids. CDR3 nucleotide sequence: TGTGCCAGCAGTGTTGAAGCATCCGTTGATGAGCAGTTCTTC. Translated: CASSVEASVDEQFF.

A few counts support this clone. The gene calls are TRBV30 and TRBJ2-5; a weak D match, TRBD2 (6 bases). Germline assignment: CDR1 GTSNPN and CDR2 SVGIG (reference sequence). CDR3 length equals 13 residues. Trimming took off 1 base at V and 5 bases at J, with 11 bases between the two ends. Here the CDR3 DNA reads TGTGCCTGGAGTGACGGGGCGGGGGAGACCCAGTACTTC. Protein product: CAWSDGAGETQYF. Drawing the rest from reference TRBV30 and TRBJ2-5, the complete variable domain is SQTIHQWPATLVQPVGSPLSLECTVEGTSNPNLYWYRQAAGRGLQLLFYSVGIGQISSEVPQNLSASRPQDRQFILSSKKLLLSDSGFYLCAWSDGAGETQYFGPGTRLLVL.

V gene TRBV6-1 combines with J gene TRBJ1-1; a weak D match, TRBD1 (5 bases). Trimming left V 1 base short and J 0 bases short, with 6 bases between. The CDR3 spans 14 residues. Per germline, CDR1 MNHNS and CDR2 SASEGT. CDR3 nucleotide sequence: TGTGCCAGCAGTGAAGGAGGGGTGAACACTGAAGCTTTCTTT. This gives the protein CASSEGGVNTEAFF.

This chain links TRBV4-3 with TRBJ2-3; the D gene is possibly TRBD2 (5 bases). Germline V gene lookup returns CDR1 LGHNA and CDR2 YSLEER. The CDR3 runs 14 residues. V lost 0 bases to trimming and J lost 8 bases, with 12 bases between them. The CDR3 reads CASSQDGPGVTQYF. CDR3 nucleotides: TGCGCCAGCAGCCAAGATGGACCCGGGGTTACGCAGTATTTT.

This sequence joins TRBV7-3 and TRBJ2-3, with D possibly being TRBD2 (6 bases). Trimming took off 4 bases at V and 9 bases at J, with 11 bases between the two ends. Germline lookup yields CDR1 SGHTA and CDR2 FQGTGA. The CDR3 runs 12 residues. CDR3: CASSSRLGTQYF. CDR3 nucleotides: TGTGCCAGCAGCTCTAGACTAGGCACGCAGTATTTT. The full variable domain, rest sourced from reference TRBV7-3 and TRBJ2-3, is GAGVSQTPSNKVTEKGKYVELRCDPISGHTALYWYRQSLGQGPEFLIYFQGTGAADDSGLPNDRFFAVRPEGSVSTLKIQRTERGDSAVYLCASSSRLGTQYFGPGTRLTVL.

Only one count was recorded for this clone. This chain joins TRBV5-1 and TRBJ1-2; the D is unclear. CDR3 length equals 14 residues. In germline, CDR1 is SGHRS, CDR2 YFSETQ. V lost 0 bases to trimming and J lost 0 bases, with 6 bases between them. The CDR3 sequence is CASSLGPANYGYTF. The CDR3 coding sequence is TGCGCCAGCAGCTTGGGACCTGCTAACTATGGCTACACCTTC.

The DNA of the CDR3 is TGCAGCGTTGACCGACAGGGAGAGAAAGATACGCAGTATTTT. Translation: CSVDRQGEKDTQYF. The chain couples TRBV29-1 to TRBJ2-3; 7 positions match TRBD1. The CDR3 runs to 14 residues. The germline gives CDR1 SQVTM, CDR2 ANQGSEA. The junction had 8 bases not matched to a gene; V was cut back by 3 bases and J by 5 bases.

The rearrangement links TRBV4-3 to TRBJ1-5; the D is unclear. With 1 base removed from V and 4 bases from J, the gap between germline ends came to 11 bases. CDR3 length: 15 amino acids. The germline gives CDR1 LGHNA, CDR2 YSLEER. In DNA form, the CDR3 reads TGCGCCAGCAGCCAAGTTCCCGGGGAAAATCAGCCCCAGCATTTT. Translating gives CASSQVPGENQPQHF.

CDR3: CASSKVSGRHNEQFF. CDR3 sequence (DNA): TGTGCCAGTAGTAAAGTTTCGGGCAGACACAATGAGCAGTTCTTC. The chain links TRBV19 to TRBJ2-1; no firm D call. Germline V gene sequence: CDR1 LNHDA, CDR2 SQIVND (reference sequence). The CDR3 extends over 15 amino acids. The germline V and J ends were trimmed by 4 bases and 5 bases, with 15 bases remaining between them.

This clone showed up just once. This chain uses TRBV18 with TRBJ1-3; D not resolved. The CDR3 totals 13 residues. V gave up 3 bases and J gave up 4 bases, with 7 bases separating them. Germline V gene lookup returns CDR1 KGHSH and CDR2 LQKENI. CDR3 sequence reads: CASSPVKGNTIYF. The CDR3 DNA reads TGTGCCAGCTCACCCGTTAAGGGAAACACCATATATTTT.

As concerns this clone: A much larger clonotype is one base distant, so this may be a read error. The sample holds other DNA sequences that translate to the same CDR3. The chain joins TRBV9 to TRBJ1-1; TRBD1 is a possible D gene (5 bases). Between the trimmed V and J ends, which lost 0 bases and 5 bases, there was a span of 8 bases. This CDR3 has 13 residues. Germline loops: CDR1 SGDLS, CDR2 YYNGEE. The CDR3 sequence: CASSVGAGTEAFF. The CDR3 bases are TGTGCCAGCAGCGTAGGAGCAGGGACTGAAGCTTTCTTT.

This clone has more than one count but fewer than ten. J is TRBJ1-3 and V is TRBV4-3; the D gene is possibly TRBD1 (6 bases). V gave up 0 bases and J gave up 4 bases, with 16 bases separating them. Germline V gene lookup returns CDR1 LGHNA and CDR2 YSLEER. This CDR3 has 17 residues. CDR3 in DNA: TGCGCCAGCAGCCAAGATCCCACAGGGAGGTCCGGAAACACCATATATTTT. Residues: CASSQDPTGRSGNTIYF.

CDR3 nucleotides: TGCGCCAGCAGTCAATCGCGGGTTCGGGGCGACGAGCAGTACTTC. Protein product: CASSQSRVRGDEQYF. The chain recombines TRBV23-1 with TRBJ2-7; D is perhaps TRBD1 or TRBD2 (5 bases each). TRBV23-1 is flagged as an ORF with uncertain function. This CDR3 is 15 amino acids long. V lost 0 bases and J lost 5, with 14 bases in between.

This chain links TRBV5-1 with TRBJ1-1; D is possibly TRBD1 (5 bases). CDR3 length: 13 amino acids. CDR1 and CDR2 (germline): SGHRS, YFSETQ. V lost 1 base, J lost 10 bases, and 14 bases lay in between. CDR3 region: CASSLQGGSGAFF. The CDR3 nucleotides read TGCGCCAGCAGCTTGCAGGGCGGGTCCGGAGCTTTCTTT.

Here the CDR3 DNA reads TGTGCCAGCAGCTTAGCGCTTGGCAATGAGCAGTTCTTC. This encodes CASSLALGNEQFF. The chain recombines TRBV7-2 with TRBJ2-1; no reliable D call. CDR3 length: 13 residues. CDR1 and CDR2 (germline): SGHTA, FQGNSA. V lost 0 bases and J lost 6, with 6 bases in between.

The CDR3, as DNA: TGCGCCAGCAGCTTGGCGGGACAGGGTAGCAATCAGCCCCAGCATTTT. It translates to CASSLAGQGSNQPQHF. The chain carries TRBV5-1 and TRBJ1-5; TRBD1 matches at 9 bases. This CDR3 has 16 residues. The germline V gene encodes CDR1 SGHRS and CDR2 YFSETQ. The ends lost 0 bases at V and 0 bases at J; junction bases unmatched: 1.

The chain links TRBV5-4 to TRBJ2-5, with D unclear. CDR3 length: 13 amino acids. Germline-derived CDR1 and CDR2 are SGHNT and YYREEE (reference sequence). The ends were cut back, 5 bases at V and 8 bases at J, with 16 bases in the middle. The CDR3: CASRDEYKSTQYF. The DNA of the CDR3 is TGTGCCAGCAGGGACGAATACAAGAGTACCCAGTACTTC.

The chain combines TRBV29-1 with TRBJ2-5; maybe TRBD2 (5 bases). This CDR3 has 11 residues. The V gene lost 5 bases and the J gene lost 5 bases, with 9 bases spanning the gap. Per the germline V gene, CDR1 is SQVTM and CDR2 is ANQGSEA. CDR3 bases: TGCAGCGTTACCACGGGGGAGACCCAGTACTTC. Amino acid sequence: CSVTTGETQYF.

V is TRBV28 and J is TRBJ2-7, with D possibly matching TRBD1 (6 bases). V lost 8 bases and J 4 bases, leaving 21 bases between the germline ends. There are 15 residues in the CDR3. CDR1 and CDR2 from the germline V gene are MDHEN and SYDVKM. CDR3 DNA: TGTGCCAGCGGAGAGGTTTGGACAGATCTTTACGAGCAGTACTTC. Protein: CASGEVWTDLYEQYF.

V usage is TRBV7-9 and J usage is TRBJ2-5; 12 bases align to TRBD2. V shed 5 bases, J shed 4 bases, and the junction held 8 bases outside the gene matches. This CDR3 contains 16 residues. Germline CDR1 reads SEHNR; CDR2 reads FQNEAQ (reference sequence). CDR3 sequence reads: CASSITSGGPIETQYF. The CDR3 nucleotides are TGTGCCAGCAGCATAACTAGCGGGGGGCCTATAGAGACCCAGTACTTC.

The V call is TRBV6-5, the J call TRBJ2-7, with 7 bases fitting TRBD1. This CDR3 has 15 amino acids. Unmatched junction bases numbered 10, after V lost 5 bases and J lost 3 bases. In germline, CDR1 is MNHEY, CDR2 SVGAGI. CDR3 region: CASSTSGQIIYEQYF. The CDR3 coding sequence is TGTGCCAGCAGTACCTCGGGACAGATAATCTACGAGCAGTACTTC.

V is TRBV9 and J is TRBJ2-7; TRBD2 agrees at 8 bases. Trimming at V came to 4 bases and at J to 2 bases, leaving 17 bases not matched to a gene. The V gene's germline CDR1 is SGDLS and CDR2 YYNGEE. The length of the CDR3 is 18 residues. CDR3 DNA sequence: TGTGCCAGCAGCCAAACTACCGGGACTAGTTTTCTCGCCTACGAGCAGTACTTC. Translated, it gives CASSQTTGTSFLAYEQYF. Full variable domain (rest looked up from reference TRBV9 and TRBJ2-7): DSGVTQTPKHLITATGQRVTLRCSPRSGDLSVYWYQQSLDQGLQFLIQYYNGEERAKGNILERFSAQQFPDLHSELNLSSLELGDSALYFCASSQTTGTSFLAYEQYFGPGTRLTVT.

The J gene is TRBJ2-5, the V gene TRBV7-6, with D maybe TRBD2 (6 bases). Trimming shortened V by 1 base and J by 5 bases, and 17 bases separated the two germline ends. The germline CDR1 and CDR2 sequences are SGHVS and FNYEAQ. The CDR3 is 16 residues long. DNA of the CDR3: TGTGCCAGCAGCTTAGAGCGGGCGGGACCCCGGGAGACCCAGTACTTC. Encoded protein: CASSLERAGPRETQYF. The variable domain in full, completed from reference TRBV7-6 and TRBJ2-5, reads GAGVSQSPRYKVTKRGQDVALRCDPISGHVSLYWYRQALGQGPEFLTYFNYEAQQDKSGLPNDRFSAERPEGSISTLTIQRTEQRDSAMYRCASSLERAGPRETQYFGPGTRLLVL.

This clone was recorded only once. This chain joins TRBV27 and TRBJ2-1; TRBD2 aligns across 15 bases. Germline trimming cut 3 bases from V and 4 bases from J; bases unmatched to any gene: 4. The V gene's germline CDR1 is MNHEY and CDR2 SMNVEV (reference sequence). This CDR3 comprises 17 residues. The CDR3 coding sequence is TGTGCCAGCAGTTTGTGGACTAGCGGGAGGGGTTACAATGAGCAGTTCTTC. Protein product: CASSLWTSGRGYNEQFF.

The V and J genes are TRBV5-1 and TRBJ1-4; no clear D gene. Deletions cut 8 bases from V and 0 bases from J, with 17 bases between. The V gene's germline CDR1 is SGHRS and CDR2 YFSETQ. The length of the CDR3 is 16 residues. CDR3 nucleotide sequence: TGCGCCAGAAAGCTTAGGGCGTTCCCAACTAATGAAAAACTGTTTTTT. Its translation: CARKLRAFPTNEKLFF.